Listed below are T cell receptor beta chains from one sample, sequenced in a study of blood T cell repertoires in COVID-19. Measured with immunoSEQ multiplex PCR; TCRdb has only the in-frame clones, and not every one. The sample holds more than 200,000 clones; around nine tenths are singletons and the top ten take roughly 5%. The sequencing sample was made of peripheral blood. Source of these receptors: a woman aged 55-69 years with COVID-19, enrolled during active disease. Each CDR3 is given with its conserved first and last residue.

V gene,J gene,CDR3 protein
TRBV19,TRBJ1-1,CASSITRGGQGANQAFF
TRBV10-3,TRBJ1-2,CAIKAGSNYGYTF
TRBV10-3,TRBJ2-1,CAISDGPRRDNEQFF
TRBV19,TRBJ2-3,CASSTPTGLAADTQYF
TRBV7-2,TRBJ2-5,CASSLALGRGETQYF
TRBV11-2,TRBJ2-3,CASSLFGSTDTQYF
TRBV2,TRBJ2-3,CASSGGYGTDTQYF
TRBV5-1,TRBJ2-3,CASSLRPSGMGTDTQYF
TRBV28,TRBJ1-2,CASRSSGQGNYGYTF
TRBV4-1,TRBJ1-4,CASSRTETLNEKLFF
TRBV9,TRBJ1-3,CASSIPGFTIYF